The clone carrying this TCR beta chain was seen more than once but under ten times. Antigen: not known. This sample is drawn from a study of persistence of HIV-infected CD4 T cells. About the research overall: Donors had been on suppressive ART for a median of about 8 years.

Germline CDR1 reads SNHLY; CDR2 reads FYNNEI. This CDR3 has 16 amino acids. The trim removed 3 bases at V and 0 bases at J, leaving 3 bases unmatched. Study results and caveats: Compared with CD3/CD28-stimulated cells, CMV- and Gag-responding cells showed lower TCRbeta richness.

Anti-CD3/anti-CD28 beads served as a nonspecific positive control stimulus. Sorting selected CD4+ T cells upregulating both CD40 ligand and CD69. CD4+ T cell counts exceeded 400 cells/uL; CMV serology was positive. Sequencing used immunoSEQ version 4 in survey mode. Produced via immunoSEQ multiplex PCR; TCRdb's table is partial and in-frame only. This sample has about 46,000 clones; 90% occur once, and the top ten carry about 3.5%. The sequencing used CD4+ T cells sorted from PBMCs after roughly 18-hour stimulation, collected from a patient who received antiretroviral therapy. This sequence originates from an adult woman with HIV who was CMV-seropositive. V usage is TRBV2 and J usage is TRBJ1-5, with 9 bases fitting TRBD1. The CDR3 DNA reads TGTGCCAGCAGTGACGGGACAGGGAGTAGCAATCAGCCCCAGCATTTT. It yields the protein CASSDGTGSSNQPQHF.